These 3 T cell receptor beta chains originate from one sample sequenced in a study of vaccination effects on CD4 cells after COVID-19. Only in-frame clones appear in the TCRdb table, and some are missing; sequencing was by immunoSEQ multiplex PCR. The profile shows 70,000 or so clones, around 70% of them singletons. Antigen-specific CD4+ T cells were first expanded with viral peptide pools by the ViraFEST assay and only then sequenced. Following culture for about 11 days, CD4+ T cells were isolated. The person had PCR-confirmed SARS-CoV-2 infection between March and December 2020. These receptors are not linked to any known antigen. The sample was CD4+ T cells from PBMCs cultured with HIV peptides, taken before COVID-19 vaccination. Noted subset: HIV-1 Nef peptide pool negative control/reference culture. The receptor set was obtained from a human donor who had a prior SARS-CoV-2 infection.

The chain combines TRBV2 with TRBJ2-1; 8 positions match TRBD1. This CDR3 contains 14 residues. The ends lost 7 bases at V and 5 bases at J; junction bases unmatched: 7. Germline CDR1 is SNHLY and CDR2 is FYNNEI. In DNA, the CDR3 is TGTGCCAGCATGGTGGACAGGGCCGACAATGAGCAGTTCTTC. It codes for CASMVDRADNEQFF.

J is TRBJ2-3 and V is TRBV12-3 or TRBV12-4, with D unresolved. Deletions cut 8 bases from V and 7 bases from J, with 16 bases between. CDR3 size: 13 residues. In DNA, the CDR3 is TGTGCCAGCTCCCCTCCTTGGGCGAATACGCAGTATTTT. Translated, it gives CASSPPWANTQYF.

The chain carries TRBV5-1 and TRBJ2-6; 9 nucleotides match TRBD1. V was clipped by 4 bases and J by 3 bases; unmatched bases: 2. The CDR3 is 15 amino acids. Germline lookup yields CDR1 SGHRS and CDR2 YFSETQ. The CDR3 loop reads CASSNRGRGANVLTF. Here the CDR3 DNA reads TGCGCCAGCAGCAACAGGGGGCGTGGGGCCAACGTCCTGACTTTC.